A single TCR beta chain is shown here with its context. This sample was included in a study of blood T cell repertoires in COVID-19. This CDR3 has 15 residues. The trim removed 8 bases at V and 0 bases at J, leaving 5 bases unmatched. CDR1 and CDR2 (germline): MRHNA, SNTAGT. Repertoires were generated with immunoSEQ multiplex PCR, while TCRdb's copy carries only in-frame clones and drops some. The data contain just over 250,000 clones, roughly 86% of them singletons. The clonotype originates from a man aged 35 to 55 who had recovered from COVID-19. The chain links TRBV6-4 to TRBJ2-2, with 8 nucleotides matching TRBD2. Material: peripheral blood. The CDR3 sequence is CASGAGGPNTGELFF. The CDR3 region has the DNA TGTGCCAGCGGGGCGGGAGGCCCGAACACCGGGGAGCTGTTTTTT.